This T cell receptor (beta chain) came from a study of blood T cell repertoires in COVID-19. Sequencing used immunoSEQ multiplex PCR; TCRdb keeps in-frame clones, though not all of them. The table lists roughly 50,000 clones, around 85% of them singletons. There are 13 residues in the CDR3. Per germline, CDR1 LGHNA and CDR2 YSLEER. V lost 0 bases, J lost 2 bases, and 5 bases lay in between. The specimen was peripheral blood. The receptor comes from a woman of 80 years or more with COVID-19, enrolled during active disease. The V gene is TRBV4-3, the J gene TRBJ2-7, with no clear D. CDR3 coding DNA: TGCGCCAGCAGCCAAGATCTTGCCTACGAGCAGTACTTC. It is translated as CASSQDLAYEQYF.